These T cell receptor beta chains were read from a single sample in a study of T cells expressing NK-cell markers. TCRdb re-analyzed the 5' RACE reads; it lists each CDR3 protein once, without DNA. This repertoire includes 400,000 to 500,000 distinct CDR3 sequences. The sequenced sample consisted of blood T cells: a sorted CD56 or NKG2C T cell subset, CD4+ or CD8+ T cells, or bulk PBMC T cells (not recorded which). The receptor source for this set is a woman between 18 and 70 years old in good health. Each CDR3 is given with its conserved first and last residue.

v_gene	j_gene	CDR3aa
TRBV7-2	TRBJ2-5	CASSATRGLQETQYF
TRBV9	TRBJ2-3	CASSALLAGGSTDTQYF
TRBV6-5	TRBJ2-3	CASSFGTLADTQYF
TRBV20-1	TRBJ2-1	CSASYTNYNEQFF
TRBV20-1	TRBJ2-5	CSARVQRGNQETQYF
TRBV2	TRBJ2-3	CASSYQGRDTQYF
TRBV20-1	TRBJ1-2	CSAADRTYGYTF
TRBV10-3	TRBJ2-7	CAISQTWEQYF
TRBV20-1	TRBJ2-1	CSARAAGLDYNEQFF
TRBV29-1	TRBJ2-1	CSVEDRAGGPDEQFF
TRBV20-1	TRBJ2-3	CSAVAGGKTDTQYF
TRBV28	TRBJ2-1	CASKGGSSYNEQFF
TRBV5-1	TRBJ2-7	CASSLGYGSGIISYEQYF
TRBV7-9	TRBJ2-3	CAARGTSGGSDTQYF
TRBV10-2	TRBJ2-5	CASSDGAWETQYF
TRBV5-4	TRBJ2-4	CASSLAVGQKNIQYF
TRBV6-1	TRBJ2-7	CASSEREQYYEQYF
TRBV18	TRBJ2-2	CASVQGPTTGELFF
TRBV12-3/TRBV12-4	TRBJ2-1	CASSLPMRVFEQFF
TRBV2	TRBJ2-3	CASSEVSLAASTDTQYF
TRBV11-2	TRBJ1-1	CASSLELGRRGAFF
TRBV7-3	TRBJ1-1	CASSLGREAAFF
TRBV6-5	TRBJ2-5	CASSYSVGGAFEYF
TRBV24-1	TRBJ2-7	CATSDFPETEQYF
TRBV20-1	TRBJ2-1	CSASPRLANEQFF
TRBV12-3/TRBV12-4	TRBJ1-5	CASTPTGHNQPQHF
TRBV5-1	TRBJ2-1	CASVAGGGYNEQFF
TRBV20-1	TRBJ1-4	CSERPGTEEVGLNEKLFF
TRBV14	TRBJ2-1	CASSPLDAGLAGADEQFF
TRBV20-1	TRBJ2-4	CSAGVGRVADIQYF
TRBV12-3/TRBV12-4	TRBJ1-2	CASSYGQPVNYGYTF
TRBV5-1	TRBJ1-1	CASSLWGAEAFF
TRBV9	TRBJ1-1	CASSVKPQDMNTEAFF
TRBV10-3	TRBJ2-2	CAISEPGSNIGELFF
TRBV10-1	TRBJ2-1	CASSESRGGHEQFF
TRBV20-1	TRBJ2-5	CSASPVAGGDETQYF
TRBV20-1	TRBJ1-2	CSAYIGQKNYGYTF
TRBV7-3	TRBJ2-1	CASSSRTGGLQFF
TRBV7-3	TRBJ2-1	CASSPLTGRYNEQFF
TRBV6-4	TRBJ1-1	CASSKDGSGGTEAFF
TRBV9	TRBJ2-3	CASSVEGASTDTQYF
TRBV15	TRBJ2-3	CATSRGEGGSTQYF
TRBV28	TRBJ2-5	CASSLVWGETQYF
TRBV2	TRBJ1-5	CASDRGTQPQHF
TRBV18	TRBJ1-1	CASSRSAGQSEAFF
TRBV7-8	TRBJ2-7	CASSLALGIYEQYF
TRBV6-2/TRBV6-3	TRBJ1-2	CASRRDRSLRHYGYTF
TRBV11-2	TRBJ2-3	CASSLGVYPTATDTQYF
TRBV3-1	TRBJ2-1	CASSQDPTPSGGEYNEQFF
TRBV5-1	TRBJ2-1	CASRPGITPNNEQFF
TRBV4-2	TRBJ1-2	CASSQERAGGFDYGYTF
TRBV4-1	TRBJ2-3	CASIQGVVGGGDTQYF
TRBV7-3	TRBJ2-1	CASSLRVTGGDNEQFF
TRBV7-9	TRBJ2-3	CASTLGPTDTQYF
TRBV7-2	TRBJ2-2	CASSQAGGLTGELFF
TRBV2	TRBJ2-4	CASKGDRVGNIQYF